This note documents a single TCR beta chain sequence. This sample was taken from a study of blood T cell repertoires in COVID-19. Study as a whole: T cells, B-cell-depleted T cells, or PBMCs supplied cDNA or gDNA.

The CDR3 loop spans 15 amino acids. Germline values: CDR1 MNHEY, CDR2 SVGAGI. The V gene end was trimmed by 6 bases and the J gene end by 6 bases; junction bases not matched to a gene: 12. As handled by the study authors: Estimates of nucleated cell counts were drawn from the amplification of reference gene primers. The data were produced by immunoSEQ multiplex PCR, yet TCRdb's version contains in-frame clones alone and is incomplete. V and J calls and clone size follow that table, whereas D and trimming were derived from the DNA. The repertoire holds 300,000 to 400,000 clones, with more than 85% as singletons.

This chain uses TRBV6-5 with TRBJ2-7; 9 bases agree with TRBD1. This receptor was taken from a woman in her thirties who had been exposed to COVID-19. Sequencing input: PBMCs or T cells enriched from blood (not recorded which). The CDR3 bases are TGTGCCAGCAGAAGTGCGGGACAGGGTTTGGGCGAGCAGTACTTC. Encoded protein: CASRSAGQGLGEQYF.